This T cell receptor (beta chain) was profiled in a study of T cells and copy number aberrations in small-cell lung cancer (dated by TCRdb to the early 2020s). General notes on the study: Whole-exome sequencing of the same tumor regions was paired with TCR repertoire sequencing so that T cell metrics could be related to mutations and copy number aberrations. Tumor TCR data were available for about 18 patients, and 11 to 15 patients had TCR data from both tumor and normal tissue.

The donors were limited-stage small-cell lung cancer patients who had surgical resection in Hangzhou, China, between the late 2000s and the early 2020s. Every donor underwent upfront surgery with no preoperative chemotherapy or radiotherapy, and no donor received immunotherapy either before or after surgery. In the sequenced cohort of fewer than 25 patients, every patient was either a smoker or a heavy second-hand smoker. Adjacent normal lung was collected at least 2 cm from the tumor margin and was morphologically confirmed by two pathologists to be free of malignant cells. To characterize heterogeneity of the T cell repertoire, the study applied multi-region TCR-beta sequencing to resected limited-stage small-cell lung cancers and to tumor-adjacent lung tissue. Genomic DNA was extracted from FFPE tissue using the AllPrep DNA/RNA FFPE Kit (Qiagen). Spanning cysteine to phenylalanine, the CDR3 consists of 13 amino acids. The only DNA kept is the CDR3, 39 bases in frame from the first base. V is cut by 0 bases and J by 4 bases, and the space between the germline ends is 7 bases. Taken from the germline V gene, the CDR1 and CDR2 loops are SGHDT and YYEEEE.

TCR-beta CDR3 regions were amplified from genomic DNA with the immunoSEQ hsTCRB Kit using multiplexed V- and J-gene primers. Unique DNA barcodes were added in a second PCR, and the samples were pooled together with a negative control and a positive control. Sequencing of the pooled TCR-beta libraries was performed on an Illumina MiSeq using a 150-cycle paired-end protocol. In the original analysis: Adaptive Biotechnologies processed the raw sequencing data and produced a report containing normalized, annotated TCR-beta repertoires. T-cell density was calculated by normalizing TCR-beta templates to usable DNA, with usable DNA estimated through amplification of housekeeping genes. Richness was the count of unique rearrangements, and clonality was defined as 1 minus Pielou's evenness. Sourced from immuneACCESS, this table was stored by TCRdb with only in-frame sequences that have V and J called. A share of the clones is absent; for the studies checked, an unresolved V gene accounts for under half, and the remainder has no known explanation. V, J and clone size are taken as reported in that table, and D and trimming were inferred from the DNA itself. The sample has 2,600 or so clones on record, around 85% of them singletons. The ten largest clones represent around 9.8% of the sample.

As regards this clone: This receptor's antigen is unknown. The record has no base qualities; no much larger clone is one base away.

Study-wide conclusions, independent of this receptor: Every specimen was formalin-fixed paraffin-embedded tissue, a material known to introduce sequencing artifacts. Tumors had lower T-cell density, richness and clonality than adjacent lung tissue, but the difference in density was not significant. Because surgical resection is uncommon in small-cell lung cancer, the study was limited by a small sample size, and the findings need validation.

Sequenced input: normal tissue next to the tumor. This receptor was identified in a man between 60 and 70 years old with small cell lung cancer. Recombination connected TRBV5-6 to TRBJ1-2; the best D guess is TRBD1, with 5 bases matching. For the CDR3, the sequence is CASSLGGAYGYTF. In nucleotide form, the sequence is TGTGCCAGCAGCTTGGGAGGGGCCTATGGCTACACCTTC.